This entry lists 8 T cell receptor beta chains sequenced from one sample in a study of cytomegalovirus exposure and HLA in healthy donors. Primers for the PCR totalled 60 Vbeta and 13 Jbeta. The table came from immunoSEQ multiplex PCR; TCRdb's copy has only in-frame clones and leaves some out. This sample yields roughly 200,000 clones, of which 82% are seen a single time; about 2.5% belongs to the top ten. Material for sequencing was PBMCs. These receptors all stem from a woman aged 40 to 50 in good health and CMV-seronegative.

The V and J genes are TRBV4-1 and TRBJ2-7; 8 bases match TRBD2. The CDR3 is made up of 15 amino acids. The V segment lost 0 bases and the J segment 0 bases; nucleotides outside the gene matches: 1. Germline V lookup: CDR1 MGHRA, CDR2 YSYEKL. CDR3 in amino acids: CASSQEGTSSYEQYF. The CDR3 bases are TGCGCCAGCAGCCAAGAGGGGACTAGCTCCTACGAGCAGTACTTC.

The chain employs TRBV27 and TRBJ2-3, with TRBD1 matching 10 bases. The CDR3 totals 15 residues. Looked up from germline, CDR1 is MNHEY and CDR2 is SMNVEV (reference sequence). The J segment lost 4 bases and the V segment lost 3 bases, leaving 4 bases of the junction unmatched. This chain's CDR3 is CASSFGTGVPDTQYF. Here the CDR3 DNA reads TGTGCCAGCAGTTTCGGGACAGGGGTGCCAGATACGCAGTATTTT.

This rearrangement joins TRBV27 to TRBJ2-1; maybe TRBD1 (6 bases). CDR1 and CDR2 (germline): MNHEY, SMNVEV (reference sequence). The CDR3 consists of 16 residues. Trimming stripped 5 bases from V and 2 bases from J, with 16 bases between. CDR3 DNA: TGTGCCAGCAGTCGAGGGACGGGACAACCCTACAATGAGCAGTTCTTC. It translates to CASSRGTGQPYNEQFF.

Here the CDR3 reads CATSGGENYGYTF. The CDR3 DNA reads TGTGCCACCAGCGGAGGGGAGAACTATGGCTACACCTTC. The chain couples TRBV15 to TRBJ1-2, with TRBD1 as a possible D gene (5 bases). Per the germline V gene, CDR1 is LNHNV and CDR2 is YYDKDF (reference sequence). The germline V and J ends were trimmed by 5 bases and 2 bases, with 9 bases remaining between them. The CDR3 is made up of 13 amino acids.

This chain connects TRBV29-1 to TRBJ1-1; D not certain. The CDR3 is made up of 13 amino acids. Per the germline V gene, CDR1 is SQVTM and CDR2 is ANQGSEA. The V and J ends lost 4 bases and 0 bases respectively, with 9 bases between them. CDR3 DNA: TGCAGCGTTGTTACTCGGTTGAACACTGAAGCTTTCTTT. Translation gives CSVVTRLNTEAFF.

The chain uses TRBV6-4 and TRBJ1-4; D possibly corresponds to TRBD1 (6 bases). The CDR3 covers 15 residues. Trimming cost V 3 bases and J 3 bases, with 11 bases left between them. Germline CDR1 MRHNA, CDR2 SNTAGT. CDR3 bases: TGTGCCAGCAGTGAACAGGGTCGGGCTAATGAAAAACTGTTTTTT. Residues: CASSEQGRANEKLFF.

The chain joins TRBV25-1 to TRBJ1-2, with TRBD1 as a possible D gene (6 bases). V lost 11 bases, J lost 7 bases, and 23 bases lay in between. From germline, CDR1 is MGHDK and CDR2 SYGVNS. The length of the CDR3 is 14 residues. The CDR3 coding sequence is TGTGCCTCCATCGCACAGGGAAAGTCTGGTGGCTACACCTTC. Amino acid sequence: CASIAQGKSGGYTF.

This clone was recorded only once. The chain combines TRBV5-1 with TRBJ2-5; perhaps TRBD1 as D (6 bases). Germline CDR1 is SGHRS and CDR2 is YFSETQ. Deletions cut 2 bases from V and 1 base from J, with 12 bases between. This CDR3 has 15 residues. The CDR3 DNA reads as TGCGCCAGCAGCTTATCCACAGGGCCCCAAGAGACCCAGTACTTC. It is translated as CASSLSTGPQETQYF.